This T cell receptor (beta chain) was obtained from a study of CD8 T cells in ankylosing spondylitis. The study, taken as a whole, reports: Reportedly, disease-linked clones are significantly enriched in ankylosing spondylitis patients' matched synovial fluid. Characteristic, it appeared, of ankylosing spondylitis blood was a TCR beta motif of eight highly homologous variants.

This clonotype was counted only a few times. The antigen remains unidentified. Quantitative barcoded 5'-RACE was used to prepare TCR beta libraries. Via MiXCR, TCRdb re-called the 5' RACE reads, giving one row per CDR3 protein. The sample has about 420,000 distinct CDR3 sequences; about 22% are singletons. V lost 0 bases to trimming and J lost 5 bases, with 12 bases between them. Germline CDR1 SGDLS, CDR2 YYNGEE. The CDR3 is 14 amino acids. The gene calls are TRBV9 and TRBJ2-7; D is unclear. The source of this sequence is a male donor with ankylosing spondylitis. The specimen sequenced was blood, either unsorted or a sorted T cell fraction (not recorded which). For the CDR3, the DNA is TGTGCCAGCAGCGTAGGGGCCAGAGTCAACGAGCAGTACTTC. Translated, it gives CASSVGARVNEQYF.